This is a list of T cell receptor beta chains from one sample in a study of PD-1 blockade in classical Hodgkin lymphoma. Assay: immunoSEQ multiplex PCR; the TCRdb copy retains only in-frame clones and omits some. The table records about 97,000 clones, approximately 88% of them present only once. Specimen: peripheral blood mononuclear cells (PBMCs), collected at baseline. All receptors derive from a human donor with classical Hodgkin lymphoma. The CDR3 runs from the conserved cysteine through the conserved F or W. A D gene is named only where the DNA matches it firmly. Expanded clones get a size class; other rows say once, few or many, or leave the size out.

D gene: TRBD1; J gene: TRBJ2-5; clone size: few; V gene: TRBV9; CDR3 protein: CASSVAPPGTAQETQYF; CDR3 DNA: TGTGCCAGCAGCGTAGCTCCCCCCGGGACAGCACAAGAGACCCAGTACTTC
D gene: NA; J gene: TRBJ1-6; clone size: NA; V gene: TRBV5-4; CDR3 protein: CASSLDPGDNSPLHF; CDR3 DNA: TGTGCCAGCAGCTTGGATCCCGGAGATAATTCACCCCTCCACTTT
D gene: TRBD1; J gene: TRBJ1-2; clone size: NA; V gene: TRBV10-3; CDR3 protein: CAITSGTGRYRGYTF; CDR3 DNA: TGTGCCATCACCTCCGGGACAGGAAGGTATAGAGGCTACACCTTC
D gene: TRBD2; J gene: TRBJ2-3; clone size: NA; V gene: TRBV5-1; CDR3 protein: CASSLTGASGSGSTDTQYF; CDR3 DNA: TGCGCCAGCAGCTTGACGGGCGCTAGCGGGAGTGGGAGCACAGATACGCAGTATTTT
D gene: TRBD2; J gene: TRBJ2-3; clone size: once; V gene: TRBV11-2; CDR3 protein: CASSLLAGMTDTQYF; CDR3 DNA: TGTGCCAGCAGCTTACTAGCGGGAATGACAGATACGCAGTATTTT
D gene: NA; J gene: TRBJ1-3; clone size: NA; V gene: TRBV5-1; CDR3 protein: CASSQRASALGNTIYF; CDR3 DNA: TGCGCCAGCAGCCAAAGAGCCTCGGCTCTCGGAAACACCATATATTTT
D gene: NA; J gene: TRBJ2-7; clone size: NA; V gene: TRBV6-5; CDR3 protein: CASSSGTRYEQYF; CDR3 DNA: TGTGCCAGCAGTTCCGGGACGAGGTACGAGCAGTACTTC
D gene: NA; J gene: TRBJ1-4; clone size: NA; V gene: TRBV5-1; CDR3 protein: CASSLGAGKFEKLFF; CDR3 DNA: TGCGCCAGCAGCTTGGGGGCAGGGAAGTTTGAAAAACTGTTTTTT
D gene: TRBD1; J gene: TRBJ2-1; clone size: NA; V gene: TRBV9; CDR3 protein: CASSLGRTGGDEQFF; CDR3 DNA: TGTGCCAGCAGCCTAGGCAGGACAGGGGGTGATGAGCAGTTCTTC
D gene: NA; J gene: TRBJ1-2; clone size: NA; V gene: TRBV7-4; CDR3 protein: CASSPTGGRDGYTF; CDR3 DNA: TGTGCCAGCAGCCCGACGGGGGGGCGGGATGGCTACACCTTC
D gene: TRBD2; J gene: TRBJ2-7; clone size: once; V gene: TRBV6-5; CDR3 protein: CASSPVAGAYEQYF; CDR3 DNA: TGTGCCAGCAGCCCCGTAGCGGGGGCCTACGAGCAGTACTTC
D gene: NA; J gene: TRBJ2-7; clone size: many; V gene: TRBV7-9; CDR3 protein: CASSSRYEQYF; CDR3 DNA: TGTGCCAGCAGTTCACGCTACGAGCAGTACTTC
D gene: NA; J gene: TRBJ2-7; clone size: NA; V gene: TRBV6-6; CDR3 protein: CASSLSSYEQYF; CDR3 DNA: TGTGCCAGCAGTCTCTCATCATACGAGCAGTACTTC
D gene: NA; J gene: TRBJ1-5; clone size: NA; V gene: TRBV9; CDR3 protein: CASSVDPNSNQPQHF; CDR3 DNA: TGTGCCAGCAGCGTAGACCCCAATAGCAATCAGCCCCAGCATTTT
D gene: NA; J gene: TRBJ1-4; clone size: NA; V gene: TRBV4-2; CDR3 protein: CASSQGQAGVDEKLFF; CDR3 DNA: TGTGCCAGCAGCCAAGGACAGGCGGGGGTAGATGAAAAACTGTTTTTT
D gene: TRBD1; J gene: TRBJ1-1; clone size: NA; V gene: TRBV13; CDR3 protein: CASSPYRTGATEAFF; CDR3 DNA: TGTGCCAGCAGCCCGTACCGAACAGGGGCCACTGAAGCTTTCTTT
D gene: NA; J gene: TRBJ2-5; clone size: NA; V gene: TRBV5-5; CDR3 protein: CASSPEGMMETQYF; CDR3 DNA: TGTGCCAGCAGCCCTGAAGGGATGATGGAGACCCAGTACTTC
D gene: TRBD2; J gene: TRBJ2-2; clone size: NA; V gene: TRBV6-5; CDR3 protein: CASSYIGGRVTGELFF; CDR3 DNA: TGTGCCAGCAGTTACATCGGCGGGAGGGTCACCGGGGAGCTGTTTTTT
D gene: NA; J gene: TRBJ1-1; clone size: NA; V gene: TRBV4-1; CDR3 protein: CASSPPVRRGNTEAFF; CDR3 DNA: TGCGCCAGCAGCCCTCCGGTCCGTAGAGGAAACACTGAAGCTTTCTTT
D gene: NA; J gene: TRBJ2-7; clone size: few; V gene: TRBV25-1; CDR3 protein: CATTRELPHEQYF; CDR3 DNA: TGTGCCACCACCCGGGAGTTACCCCACGAGCAGTACTTC
D gene: NA; J gene: TRBJ2-7; clone size: once; V gene: TRBV9; CDR3 protein: CASSAGTHAYEQYF; CDR3 DNA: TGTGCCAGCAGCGCTGGGACTCACGCCTACGAGCAGTACTTC
D gene: NA; J gene: TRBJ1-1; clone size: NA; V gene: TRBV7-2; CDR3 protein: CASSSDTRLGEAFF; CDR3 DNA: TGTGCCAGCAGCTCGGACACCAGGTTGGGTGAAGCTTTCTTT
D gene: TRBD1; J gene: TRBJ2-7; clone size: NA; V gene: TRBV7-8; CDR3 protein: CASSIPTGASSYEQYF; CDR3 DNA: TGTGCCAGCAGCATACCGACAGGGGCTAGCTCCTACGAGCAGTACTTC
D gene: NA; J gene: TRBJ2-2; clone size: NA; V gene: TRBV5-6; CDR3 protein: CASSLGRNTGELFF; CDR3 DNA: TGTGCCAGCAGCTTAGGTAGGAACACCGGGGAGCTGTTTTTT
D gene: NA; J gene: TRBJ1-1; clone size: NA; V gene: TRBV10-3; CDR3 protein: CAITGGANTEAFF; CDR3 DNA: TGTGCCATCACGGGCGGGGCTAACACTGAAGCTTTCTTT
D gene: TRBD1; J gene: TRBJ1-2; clone size: NA; V gene: TRBV18; CDR3 protein: CASSPGTGVGYTF; CDR3 DNA: TGTGCCAGCTCCCCCGGGACAGGGGTAGGCTACACCTTC
D gene: TRBD2; J gene: TRBJ2-1; clone size: NA; V gene: TRBV2; CDR3 protein: CASSELPSGRGNEQFF; CDR3 DNA: TGTGCCAGCAGTGAACTGCCTAGCGGGAGGGGCAATGAGCAGTTCTTC
D gene: TRBD2; J gene: TRBJ2-1; clone size: NA; V gene: TRBV7-2; CDR3 protein: CASSLSGTSAYNEQFF; CDR3 DNA: TGTGCCAGCAGCCTTTCCGGGACTAGCGCCTACAATGAGCAGTTCTTC
D gene: NA; J gene: TRBJ1-4; clone size: NA; V gene: TRBV5-4; CDR3 protein: CASSLEATNEKLFF; CDR3 DNA: TGTGCCAGCAGCCTGGAGGCGACTAATGAAAAACTGTTTTTT
D gene: NA; J gene: TRBJ2-1; clone size: once; V gene: TRBV14; CDR3 protein: CASSQDTDEQFF; CDR3 DNA: TGTGCCAGCAGCCAAGATACCGATGAGCAGTTCTTC
D gene: TRBD2; J gene: TRBJ2-3; clone size: NA; V gene: TRBV2; CDR3 protein: CASSLAGGTDTQYF; CDR3 DNA: TGTGCCAGCAGTTTAGCGGGAGGGACAGATACGCAGTATTTT
D gene: NA; J gene: TRBJ2-5; clone size: few; V gene: TRBV5-4; CDR3 protein: CASSLSGGRGGKETQYF; CDR3 DNA: TGTGCCAGCAGCTTGTCGGGTGGTAGAGGGGGGAAAGAGACCCAGTACTTC
D gene: NA; J gene: TRBJ2-2; clone size: once; V gene: TRBV30; CDR3 protein: CAWIGTTVVGELFF; CDR3 DNA: TGTGCCTGGATCGGGACCACAGTTGTCGGGGAGCTGTTTTTT
D gene: TRBD2; J gene: TRBJ2-5; clone size: NA; V gene: TRBV5-1; CDR3 protein: CASSLQRGPQETQYF; CDR3 DNA: TGCGCCAGCAGCCTCCAGCGGGGACCGCAAGAGACCCAGTACTTC